The following is a T cell receptor (beta chain) sequence with its context. The data belong to a study of cytomegalovirus exposure and HLA in healthy donors. Germline trimming cut 4 bases from V and 4 bases from J; bases unmatched to any gene: 6. CDR3 length: 15 residues. The germline V gene has CDR1 LGHNA and CDR2 YSLEER. PCR was performed using 60 Vbeta and 13 Jbeta primers. The repertoire was sequenced with immunoSEQ multiplex PCR; TCRdb's copy has only in-frame clones and lacks some. The sample yields more than 150,000 clones, about 90% seen once. The chain is built from TRBV4-3 and TRBJ1-2, with TRBD1 identical over 10 bases. The sequencing sample was made of PBMCs. This receptor was taken from a girl under three years old in good health and CMV-seronegative. DNA of the CDR3: TGCGCCAGCAGCCCTACCGGGACAGGGGTCTATGGCTACACCTTC. Protein: CASSPTGTGVYGYTF.